This T cell receptor beta chain was retrieved from a study of blood T cell repertoires in COVID-19. Overall study context: Both acute and convalescent COVID-19 samples were obtained from the United States, Italy and Spain. PBMCs, B-cell-depleted T cells, or T cells provided the cDNA or gDNA that made up the material.

As handled by the study authors: Amplification of reference gene primers was used by the study to estimate nucleated cell counts. The repertoire was sequenced with immunoSEQ multiplex PCR; TCRdb's copy has only in-frame clones and lacks some. V and J calls and clone size come straight from that table; D and trimming were deduced from the DNA. The sample shows about 210,000 clones, 82% of them seen only once. V shed 1 base, J shed 10 bases, and the junction held 8 bases outside the gene matches. This CDR3 has 16 residues. Per the germline V gene, CDR1 is SGHAT and CDR2 is FQNNGV. The sequence was obtained from a woman aged 40-49 years with acute or convalescent COVID-19. The V and J genes are TRBV11-2 and TRBJ1-6; 9 positions match TRBD1. Sequencing was carried out using peripheral blood. The CDR3 reads CASSLARGQGKSPLHF. CDR3 bases: TGTGCCAGCAGCTTAGCGAGGGGACAGGGAAAATCACCCCTCCACTTT. Full variable domain (rest looked up from reference TRBV11-2 and TRBJ1-6): EAGVAQSPRYKIIEKRQSVAFWCNPISGHATLYWYQQILGQGPKLLIQFQNNGVVDDSQLPKDRFSAERLKGVDSTLKIQPAKLEDSAVYLCASSLARGQGKSPLHFGNGTRLTVT.